The 21 T cell receptor beta chains below come from one sample, sequenced in a study of blood T cells in healthy people across ages. For the second PCR, which ran for roughly 7 to 11 cycles, a sample-barcoded 5' primer and a J-beta primer mix were used. TCRdb ran MiXCR on the 5' RACE reads and lists one entry per CDR3 protein. The sample has about 1.4 million distinct CDR3 sequences; almost 60% are singletons. The specimen sequenced was blood. The receptors shown here come from a man in his late teens or twenties in good health.

The chain employs TRBV12-3 or TRBV12-4 and TRBJ2-5; 8 nucleotides agree with TRBD1. The CDR3 sequence is 15 residues long. V lost 1 base, J lost 5 bases, and 6 bases stayed unmatched. CDR3 in DNA: TGTGCCAGCAGTTTAGGCGGACAGGGACTGGAGACCCAGTACTTC. Translating it yields CASSLGGQGLETQYF.

This clonotype has a handful of counts. J is TRBJ1-2 and V is TRBV6-6; TRBD1 agrees at 8 bases. Germline CDR1 MNHNY, CDR2 SVGAGI (reference sequence). The CDR3 runs to 14 residues. V trimming: 5 bases; J trimming: 7 bases; junction bases outside the gene matches: 9. CDR3: CASSGQGSLSGYTF. The CDR3 bases are TGTGCCAGCAGTGGACAGGGAAGTCTATCTGGCTACACCTTC.

This clonotype was detected a few times. The rearrangement links TRBV12-3 or TRBV12-4 to TRBJ1-2, with 7 bases aligning to TRBD1. V trimming: 1 base; J trimming: 0 bases; junction bases outside the gene matches: 2. There are 15 residues in the CDR3. Here the CDR3 reads CASSLGDSSNYGYTF. CDR3 coding DNA: TGTGCCAGCAGTTTAGGGGACAGCTCTAACTATGGCTACACCTTC.

The rearrangement uses TRBV7-8 and TRBJ2-3, with 8 bases fitting TRBD2. The CDR3 runs 13 residues. V lost 7 bases and J lost 5; bases outside the gene matches: 5. Germline V CDR1 and CDR2: SGHVS, FQNEAQ. Written as DNA, the CDR3 is TGTGCCAGCATCCCCCGGGGGGGAGATACGCAGTATTTT. This translates into CASIPRGGDTQYF.

The chain joins TRBV5-1 to TRBJ2-5; 7 bases align to TRBD2. Germline V gene data show CDR1 as SGHRS and CDR2 as YFSETQ. After removal of 5 bases from V and 4 bases from J, the junction contained 8 bases not matched to a gene. CDR3 length equals 14 residues. The CDR3 sequence is CASSSEAGIETQYF. CDR3 sequence (DNA): TGCGCCAGCAGTTCAGAAGCGGGAATAGAGACCCAGTACTTC.

This clonotype was found once. CDR3 sequence: CASSQETSGRVTDTQYF. The CDR3 region has the DNA TGTGCCAGCAGCCAAGAGACGAGCGGGAGAGTAACCGATACGCAGTATTTT. The chain links TRBV4-2 to TRBJ2-3; 8 nucleotides agree with TRBD2. This CDR3 contains 17 residues. The germline gives CDR1 LGHNA, CDR2 YNFKEQ. Germline trimming cut 0 bases from V and 6 bases from J; bases unmatched to any gene: 11.

J is TRBJ2-5 and V is TRBV9; D is unclear. This CDR3 has 14 residues. V lost 4 bases, J lost 1 base, and 11 bases lay in between. From germline, CDR1 is SGDLS and CDR2 YYNGEE. The CDR3 DNA follows: TGTGCCAGCAGCATCGGAGAATCCCAAGAGACCCAGTACTTC. It is translated as CASSIGESQETQYF. The whole variable domain, filled in from reference TRBV9 and TRBJ2-5, reads DSGVTQTPKHLITATGQRVTLRCSPRSGDLSVYWYQQSLDQGLQFLIQYYNGEERAKGNILERFSAQQFPDLHSELNLSSLELGDSALYFCASSIGESQETQYFGPGTRLLVL.

The V call is TRBV10-3, the J call TRBJ2-3, with D tentatively TRBD1 (7 bases). This CDR3 comprises 13 residues. From germline, CDR1 is ENHRY and CDR2 SYGVKD. The V and J ends lost 6 bases and 6 bases respectively, with 13 bases between them. CDR3 nucleotide sequence: TGTGCCATCAGGGCAGGGGGGTCTGATACGCAGTATTTT. Amino acid sequence: CAIRAGGSDTQYF.

A few counts support this clonotype. This rearrangement joins TRBV4-1 to TRBJ1-1; D is unclear. The germline CDR1 and CDR2 sequences are MGHRA and YSYEKL. This CDR3 is built from 15 residues. Trimming pared 0 bases from V and 0 bases from J, leaving 8 bases between. For the CDR3, the DNA is TGCGCCAGCAGCCAAGACGGCAGATTGAACACTGAAGCTTTCTTT. Its protein is CASSQDGRLNTEAFF.

The chain uses TRBV5-1 and TRBJ2-4, with 7 bases that match TRBD2. The J call is uncertain, as TRBJ2-7 better fits the DNA end. CDR3 length: 15 residues. Germline-derived CDR1 and CDR2 are SGHRS and YFSETQ. In nucleotides, the CDR3 is TGCGCCAGCAGCTTGGGGGACTATACCACCTACGAGCAGTACTTC. Residues: CASSLGDYTTYEQYF.

The DNA of the CDR3 is TGTGCCAGCAGCCTTCAGGGGAGGATCACAGATACGCAGTATTTT. Residues: CASSLQGRITDTQYF. The gene calls are TRBV28 and TRBJ2-3, with D tentatively TRBD1 or TRBD2 (6 bases each). Between the trimmed V and J ends, which lost 6 bases and 2 bases, there was a span of 15 bases. The CDR3 runs to 15 residues. CDR1 MDHEN and CDR2 SYDVKM come from the germline V gene.

The V call is TRBV3-1, the J call TRBJ1-5; D might be TRBD1 (6 bases). Germline V CDR1 and CDR2: LGHDT, YNNKEL (reference sequence). V was clipped by 0 bases and J by 6 bases, with 9 bases between them. The CDR3 spans 14 residues. The CDR3 DNA is TGTGCCAGCAGCCAAGAAGGGGGTCTTCAGCCCCAGCATTTT. Amino acids: CASSQEGGLQPQHF.

The chain couples TRBV29-1 to TRBJ1-1; D remains ambiguous. Germline CDR1 is SQVTM and CDR2 is ANQGSEA. The CDR3 contains 12 residues. Trimming removed 6 bases from V and 3 bases from J, with 11 bases in between. CDR3 protein: CSVRGWDTEAFF. For the CDR3, the DNA is TGCAGCGTCCGGGGTTGGGACACTGAAGCTTTCTTT.

The V and J genes are TRBV20-1 and TRBJ2-3, with D maybe TRBD2 (6 bases). The ends were cut back, 3 bases at V and 5 bases at J, with 12 bases in the middle. The CDR3 has 13 amino acids. Germline values: CDR1 DFQATT, CDR2 SNEGSKA (reference sequence). The CDR3 bases are TGCAGTGCTAGCGGGAGTGGTGAAGATACGCAGTATTTT. Protein product: CSASGSGEDTQYF.

The rearrangement links TRBV7-2 to TRBJ2-7; 8 nucleotides match TRBD1. Germline loops: CDR1 SGHTA, CDR2 FQGNSA. V lost 1 base and J lost 7; bases outside the gene matches: 3. This CDR3 region has 13 residues. CDR3 bases: TGTGCCAGCAGCTTAGTACGGGACAGGGAGCAGTACTTC. Translation: CASSLVRDREQYF.

The chain joins TRBV18 to TRBJ2-7; the D gene could be TRBD1 or TRBD2 (5 bases each). V was clipped by 6 bases and J by 1 base, with 19 bases between them. This CDR3 spans 16 amino acids. From germline, CDR1 is KGHSH and CDR2 LQKENI. The CDR3 nucleotides read TGTGCCAGCTCCCCATCCCCGGGACGGTATTCCTACGAGCAGTACTTC. It encodes CASSPSPGRYSYEQYF. Together with reference TRBV18 and TRBJ2-7, the CDR3 gives the full variable domain: NAGVMQNPRHLVRRRGQEARLRCSPMKGHSHVYWYRQLPEEGLKFMVYLQKENIIDESGMPKERFSAEFPKEGPSILRIQQVVRGDSAAYFCASSPSPGRYSYEQYFGPGTRLTVT.

The chain couples TRBV7-9 to TRBJ2-6; the D is unclear. CDR3 length equals 17 residues. Trimming pared 5 bases from V and 0 bases from J, leaving 14 bases between. Germline V lookup: CDR1 SEHNR, CDR2 FQNEAQ (reference sequence). CDR3 sequence: CASSPRSSDSGANVLTF. In DNA, the CDR3 is TGTGCCAGCAGCCCCCGGTCCAGCGACTCTGGGGCCAACGTCCTGACTTTC.

This clonotype appeared a few times. V is TRBV5-4 and J is TRBJ2-7, with a tentative D call TRBD1 (5 bases). This CDR3 has 13 residues. CDR1 is SGHNT, CDR2 YYREEE, per germline (reference sequence). V lost 4 bases to trimming and J lost 2 bases, with 10 bases between them. CDR3 sequence (DNA): TGTGCCAGCAGCCCCGAGACAGCCTACGAGCAGTACTTC. Translated: CASSPETAYEQYF.

V and J are TRBV28 and TRBJ2-4; 8 bases fit TRBD1. The CDR3 is 16 amino acids. Trimming removed 3 bases from V and 1 base from J; junction bases left unmatched: 5. CDR1 is MDHEN and CDR2 is SYDVKM in the germline V gene. CDR3 residues: CASSLQTGGAKNIQYF. CDR3 nucleotide sequence: TGTGCCAGCAGTTTGCAAACAGGGGGGGCCAAAAACATTCAGTACTTC.

CDR3 coding DNA: TGCGCCAGCAGTTTGAGTCCGGGACAGCAATACGAGCAGTACTTC. This codes for CASSLSPGQQYEQYF. The rearrangement links TRBV4-1 to TRBJ2-7, with TRBD1 matching over 7 bases. In germline, CDR1 is MGHRA, CDR2 YSYEKL. V lost 6 bases and J lost 4; bases outside the gene matches: 12. The CDR3 spans 15 residues.

V gene TRBV29-1 combines with J gene TRBJ2-7; the D is unclear. The CDR3 is 13 amino acids. Between the trimmed V and J ends, which lost 3 bases and 3 bases, there was a span of 12 bases. Germline CDR1 and CDR2: SQVTM and ANQGSEA. CDR3 residues: CSVEGQAGYEQYF. The DNA of the CDR3 is TGCAGCGTTGAGGGCCAGGCCGGCTACGAGCAGTACTTC.